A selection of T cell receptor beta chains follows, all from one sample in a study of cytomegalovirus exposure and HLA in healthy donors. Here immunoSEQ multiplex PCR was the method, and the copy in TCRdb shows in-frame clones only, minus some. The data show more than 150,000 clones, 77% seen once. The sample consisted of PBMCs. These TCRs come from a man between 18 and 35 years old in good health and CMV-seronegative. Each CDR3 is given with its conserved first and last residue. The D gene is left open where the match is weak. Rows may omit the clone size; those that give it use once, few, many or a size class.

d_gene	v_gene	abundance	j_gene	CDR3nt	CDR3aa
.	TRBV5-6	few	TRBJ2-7	TGTGCCACCCGACGGACAGCCTCCTACGAGCAGTACTTC	CATRRTASYEQYF
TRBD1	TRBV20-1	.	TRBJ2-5	TGCAGTGGGGGACAGTTACAGACCCAGTACTTC	CSGGQLQTQYF
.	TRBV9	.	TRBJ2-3	TGTGCCAGCCGATCTGAGGACTACCCGGCAGATACGCAGTATTTT	CASRSEDYPADTQYF
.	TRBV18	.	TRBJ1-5	TGTGCCAGCTCATGGGATCAGGGGAATCAGCCCCAGCATTTT	CASSWDQGNQPQHF
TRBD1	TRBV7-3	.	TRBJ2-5	TGTGCCAGCAGCTTAGCGGGACAGGGGGAGACCCAGTACTTC	CASSLAGQGETQYF
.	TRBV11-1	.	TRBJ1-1	TGTGCCAGCAGCTTACTACGGGTGACCACTGAAGCTTTCTTT	CASSLLRVTTEAFF
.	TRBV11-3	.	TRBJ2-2	TGTGCCAGCAGCCCTATGGCGGGATACACCGGGGAGCTGTTTTTT	CASSPMAGYTGELFF
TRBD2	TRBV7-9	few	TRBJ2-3	TGTGCCAGCAGCTTCGCTAGCGGAGGCCGAGATACGCAGTATTTT	CASSFASGGRDTQYF
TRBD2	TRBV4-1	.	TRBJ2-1	TGCGCCAGCAGCCAAGAACTAGCGGGGGGGAACAATGAGCAGTTCTTC	CASSQELAGGNNEQFF
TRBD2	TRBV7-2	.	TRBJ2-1	TGTGCCAGCAGCCGAAAGACTAGCGGTCTTTACAATGAGCAGTTCTTC	CASSRKTSGLYNEQFF
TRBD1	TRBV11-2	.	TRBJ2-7	TGTGCCAGCGAAACAGAGGACAGGCCCTACGAGCAGTACTTC	CASETEDRPYEQYF
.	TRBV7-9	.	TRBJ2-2	TGTGCCAGCAGCCTGACTAGTACCGGGGAGCTGTTTTTT	CASSLTSTGELFF
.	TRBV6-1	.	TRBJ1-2	TGTGCCAGCAGTGAAGCAGGCGGACAGCCACTTTATGGCTACACCTTC	CASSEAGGQPLYGYTF
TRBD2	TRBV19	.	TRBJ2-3	TGTGCCAGTAGTACCCCGGGAGGGAATACGCAGTATTTT	CASSTPGGNTQYF
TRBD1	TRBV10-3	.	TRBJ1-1	TGTGCCATCAGTGATGCGGGACAGATTTTTTCTGAAGCTTTCTTT	CAISDAGQIFSEAFF
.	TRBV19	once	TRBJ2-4	TGTGCCAGTAGTTCGCCCGGGACTGGTGCCAAAAACATTCAGTACTTC	CASSSPGTGAKNIQYF
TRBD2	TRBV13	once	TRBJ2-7	TGTGCCAGCAGCTCCGGGACTAGCGGTTCCTACGAGCAGTACTTC	CASSSGTSGSYEQYF
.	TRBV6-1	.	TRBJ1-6	TGTGCCAGCAGTGTGAGTCTGGGGGCGGTAGGGAATTCACCCCTCCACTTT	CASSVSLGAVGNSPLHF
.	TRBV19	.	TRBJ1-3	TGTGCCAGTAGTATAGTGGGGGCGGGCCTGGCGCCTGGAAACACCATATATTTT	CASSIVGAGLAPGNTIYF
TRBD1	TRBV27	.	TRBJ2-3	TGTGCCAGCAGTTTAGACAGGGTTAGCACAGATACGCAGTATTTT	CASSLDRVSTDTQYF
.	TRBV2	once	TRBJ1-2	TGTGCCAGCAGTGAGGGGCACAGGAACTATGGCTACACCTTC	CASSEGHRNYGYTF
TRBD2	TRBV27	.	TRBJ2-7	TGTGCCAGCAGTTTATCAGGGAGGGACGAGCAGTACTTC	CASSLSGRDEQYF
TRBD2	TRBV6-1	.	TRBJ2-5	TGTGCCATCCGAGGGGAGCGGGGGAGAGAGACCCAGTACTTC	CAIRGERGRETQYF
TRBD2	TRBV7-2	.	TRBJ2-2	TGTGCCAGCAGCTTACTACTAGCGAACGGGGAGCTGTTTTTT	CASSLLLANGELFF
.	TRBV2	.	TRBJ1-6	TGTGCCAGCAGTGCGTGGCAGACGACGGGTTCACCCCTCCACTTT	CASSAWQTTGSPLHF
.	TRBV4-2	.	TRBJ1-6	TGTGCCAGCAGCCAAGATACGACTCAGGGATATTCACCCCTCCACTTT	CASSQDTTQGYSPLHF
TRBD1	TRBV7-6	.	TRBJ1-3	TGTGCCAGCAGCTTAGTAGGGGGCGGATCAAACACCATATATTTT	CASSLVGGGSNTIYF
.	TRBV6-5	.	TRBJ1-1	TGTGCCAGCAGTTACTCGACCGGAGGTGGATCTGAAGCTTTCTTT	CASSYSTGGGSEAFF
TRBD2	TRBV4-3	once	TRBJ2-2	TGCGCCAGCAGCCAAGCGTGGAATAGCGGGGGGCCACTACACGGGGAGCTGTTTTTT	CASSQAWNSGGPLHGELFF
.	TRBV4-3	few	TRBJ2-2	TGCGCCAGCAGCCAAGTCCAGGGTGTCAACACCGGGGAGCTGTTTTTT	CASSQVQGVNTGELFF
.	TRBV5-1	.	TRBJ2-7	TGCGCCAGCAGCTCAGTACCCGTTACAGGGGAGCAGTACTTC	CASSSVPVTGEQYF
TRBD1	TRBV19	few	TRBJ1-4	TGTGCCAGTAGTAGCCCGGACAGGGGAACTAATGAAAAACTGTTTTTT	CASSSPDRGTNEKLFF
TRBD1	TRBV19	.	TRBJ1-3	TGTGCCTCCCAGGACAGGGGTTACTCTGGAAACACCATATATTTT	CASQDRGYSGNTIYF
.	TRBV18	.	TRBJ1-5	TGTGCCAGCTCACCAAGGCAGGGATTGGATCAGCCCCAGCATTTT	CASSPRQGLDQPQHF
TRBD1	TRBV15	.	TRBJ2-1	TGTGCCACCATGAGGGGTCAGGGACAGTCCTACAATGAGCAGTTCTTC	CATMRGQGQSYNEQFF
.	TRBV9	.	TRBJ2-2	TGTGCCAGCAGCGTAGAAAGTTTTGCGGTTGGCTCCGGGGAGCTGTTTTTT	CASSVESFAVGSGELFF
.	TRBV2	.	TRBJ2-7	TGTGCCAGCAGGAAAGGACTAAACTACGAGCAGTACTTC	CASRKGLNYEQYF
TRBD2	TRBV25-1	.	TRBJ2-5	TGTGCCAGCAGTAAAAGCGGGGAGCAGTACTTC	CASSKSGEQYF
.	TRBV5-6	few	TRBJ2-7	TGTGCCAGCAGCTTCTCTAGTCCTTACGTTGAGCAGTACTTC	CASSFSSPYVEQYF
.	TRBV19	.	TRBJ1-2	TGTGCCAGTAGTATTGTAAATAACTATGGCTACACCTTC	CASSIVNNYGYTF
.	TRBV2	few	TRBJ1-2	TGTGCCCCAGCAGGGTATGGCTACACCTTC	CAPAGYGYTF
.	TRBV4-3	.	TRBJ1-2	TGCGCCAGCAGCCAAGATAGGGGTCAAGGCTACACCTTC	CASSQDRGQGYTF
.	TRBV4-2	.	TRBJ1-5	TGTGCCAGCAGCCAAGGGAGGAATCAGCCCCAGCATTTT	CASSQGRNQPQHF
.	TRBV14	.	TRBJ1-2	TGTGCCAGCAGCCAAGTGGAGGGGAGAGGCTACACCTTC	CASSQVEGRGYTF
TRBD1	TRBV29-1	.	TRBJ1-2	TGCAGCGTTGAGGCACAGGGGGGCTATGGCTACACCTTC	CSVEAQGGYGYTF
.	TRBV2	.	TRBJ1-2	TGTGCCAGCAGTGTAATCCAGGGGTATAACTATGGCTACACCTTC	CASSVIQGYNYGYTF
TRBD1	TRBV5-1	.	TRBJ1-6	TGCGCCAGCAGCTTGGGTACCGGGGACAGAAGATCAGTGGGTAATTCACCCCTCCACTTT	CASSLGTGDRRSVGNSPLHF
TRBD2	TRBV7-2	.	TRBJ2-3	TGTGCCAGCAGCTTCCCTCTAGCGGGAGGATCCGACACAGATACGCAGTATTTT	CASSFPLAGGSDTDTQYF
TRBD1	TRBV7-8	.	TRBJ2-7	TGTGCCAGCAGCTTCCGAGACAGGGGCCGATACGAGCAGTACTTC	CASSFRDRGRYEQYF
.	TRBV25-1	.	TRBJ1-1	TGTGCCAGCACCGACAGAAATTGGGCAGGGCTAGCTTTCTTT	CASTDRNWAGLAFF
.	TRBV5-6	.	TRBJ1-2	TGTGCCAGCAGCTTGTGGGAGGGGCTCGGGGGCTACACCTTC	CASSLWEGLGGYTF
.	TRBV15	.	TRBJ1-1	TGTGCCACCAGCAGAGCCGGTATTGGTCCGGCTTTCTTT	CATSRAGIGPAFF